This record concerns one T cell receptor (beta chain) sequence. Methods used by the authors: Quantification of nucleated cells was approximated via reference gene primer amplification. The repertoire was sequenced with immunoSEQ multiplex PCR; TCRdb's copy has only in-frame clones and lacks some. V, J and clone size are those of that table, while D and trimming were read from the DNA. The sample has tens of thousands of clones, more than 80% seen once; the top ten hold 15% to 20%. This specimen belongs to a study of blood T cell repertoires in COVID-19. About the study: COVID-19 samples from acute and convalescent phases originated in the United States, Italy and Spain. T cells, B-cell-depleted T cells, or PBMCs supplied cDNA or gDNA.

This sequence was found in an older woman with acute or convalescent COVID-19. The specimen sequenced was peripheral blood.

The DNA of the CDR3 is TGTGCCACCAGTGATTTGGGGACAAATTCCTACGAGCAGTACGTC. It is translated as CATSDLGTNSYEQYV. This chain uses TRBV24-1 with TRBJ2-7; a possible D gene is TRBD1 (6 bases). This CDR3 region has 15 residues. With 0 bases removed from V and 1 base from J, the gap between germline ends came to 9 bases. Germline CDR1 KGHDR, CDR2 SFDVKD.